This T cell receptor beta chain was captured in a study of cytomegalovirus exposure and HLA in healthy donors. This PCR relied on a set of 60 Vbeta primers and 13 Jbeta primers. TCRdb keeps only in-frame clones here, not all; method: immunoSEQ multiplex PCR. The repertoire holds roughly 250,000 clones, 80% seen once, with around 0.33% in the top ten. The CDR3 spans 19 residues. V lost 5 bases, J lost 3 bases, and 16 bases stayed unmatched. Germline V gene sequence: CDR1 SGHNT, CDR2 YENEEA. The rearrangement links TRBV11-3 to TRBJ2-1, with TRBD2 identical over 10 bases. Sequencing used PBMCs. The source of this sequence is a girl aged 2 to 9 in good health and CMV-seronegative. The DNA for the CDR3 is TGTGCCAGCAGCCTCCGGGGAGCTAGCGGGGGTGCGTTCTACAATGAGCAGTTCTTC. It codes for CASSLRGASGGAFYNEQFF.